These 10 T cell receptor beta chains share one sample of origin, sequenced in a study of human T cells and chemical hapten exposure. The sample's time point: patch test 1, 2 weeks after DPC sensitization. Treatment in this sample: therapeutic diphenylcyclopropenone sensitization with weekly scalp DPC. A single record per CDR3 protein comes from TCRdb applying MiXCR to the RACE reads. The sample yields approximately 100,000 distinct CDR3 sequences, around 10% seen once. The sample was whole blood, taken in connection with sensitization to the hapten diphenylcyclopropenone (DPC). The receptor source for this set is a woman aged 40 to 55 with alopecia areata. Some clones in this sample may be carry-over from other donors' samples.

This clonotype has at least ten counts. CDR3 in amino acids: CSGGTTYEQYF. The DNA of the CDR3 is TGCAGCGGCGGGACCACCTACGAGCAGTACTTC. The chain is built from TRBV29-1 and TRBJ2-7, with D possibly being TRBD2 (6 bases). The CDR3 loop spans 11 amino acids. The germline V gene has CDR1 SQVTM and CDR2 ANQGSEA. V shed 7 bases and J shed 2 bases, with 9 bases lying between them.

To note about this clonotype: This may come from a read error, since a much larger clone is one base off. The missing conserved phenylalanine or tryptophan at the end of this CDR3 makes a read error likely. CDR3 sequence reads: CASIPGGWADTQYY. DNA for the CDR3: TGTGCCAGCATCCCGGGGGGGTGGGCAGATACGCAGTATTAT. The V call is TRBV12-3 or TRBV12-4, the J call TRBJ2-3, with 8 positions matching TRBD2. The CDR3 totals 14 residues. The trim removed 7 bases at V and 4 bases at J, leaving 7 bases unmatched.

The genes are TRBV5-4 and TRBJ2-7; D ambiguous. V lost 3 bases, J lost 1 base, and 8 bases lay in between. Germline CDR1 is SGHNT and CDR2 is YYREEE (reference sequence). The CDR3 spans 13 residues. CDR3 sequence reads: CASSSTVSYEQYF. The CDR3 DNA sequence: TGTGCCAGCAGCTCAACGGTGTCCTACGAGCAGTACTTC.

This chain connects TRBV2 to TRBJ1-5; D possibly corresponds to TRBD1 (6 bases). The length of the CDR3 is 15 residues. V lost 4 bases to trimming and J lost 3 bases, with 13 bases between them. CDR1 and CDR2 (germline): SNHLY, FYNNEI. CDR3 in DNA: TGTGCCAGCAGTGTGGGGGGCTCCCCCAATCAGCCCCAGCATTTT. Encoded protein: CASSVGGSPNQPQHF.

This clonotype was found many times. The chain carries TRBV7-2 and TRBJ2-1; D gene unclear. V was cut by 5 bases and J by 8 bases, with 10 bases left in between. The CDR3 has 12 residues. Germline values: CDR1 SGHTA, CDR2 FQGNSA. CDR3 protein: CASSRPGDEQFF. The CDR3, as DNA: TGTGCCAGCAGCCGACCTGGCGATGAGCAGTTCTTC.

There are many counts of this clonotype. The chain uses TRBV2 and TRBJ2-2, with TRBD1 matching 9 bases. The CDR3 length is 15 residues. The J segment lost 4 bases and the V segment lost 7 bases, leaving 7 bases of the junction unmatched. CDR1 SNHLY and CDR2 FYNNEI come from the germline V gene. Here the CDR3 DNA reads TGTGCCAGCACCGGGAACAGGGGGCCCACCGGGGAGCTGTTTTTT. Encoded protein: CASTGNRGPTGELFF.

This clonotype was seen repeatedly, ten times or more. V is TRBV9 and J is TRBJ1-1; TRBD1 aligns across 10 bases. The germline V gene has CDR1 SGDLS and CDR2 YYNGEE. J was trimmed by 3 bases and V by 4 bases; bases with no gene match: 6. The CDR3 is 15 amino acids. The CDR3 nucleotides are TGTGCCAGCAGCCCCGGGACAGGGGCTCACACTGAAGCTTTCTTT. It specifies CASSPGTGAHTEAFF.

In its sample, this clonotype was seen a few times. CDR3 amino acids: CASSPPTGGKAREQFF. The CDR3 coding sequence is TGTGCCAGCTCACCACCTACAGGGGGGAAGGCAAGGGAGCAGTTCTTC. The chain carries TRBV18 and TRBJ2-1; 8 nucleotides align to TRBD1. The CDR3 covers 16 residues. V lost 0 bases to trimming and J lost 10 bases; unmatched junction nucleotides: 11. Looked up from germline, CDR1 is KGHSH and CDR2 is LQKENI.

This clonotype was detected a few times. The chain couples TRBV14 to TRBJ2-1; 12 bases are shared with TRBD2. The CDR3 is 17 residues long. Germline CDR1 is SGHDN and CDR2 is FVKESK. Trimming cost V 1 base and J 7 bases; bases outside gene matches: 8. The CDR3 spells CASSQAALAGGRNEQFF. CDR3 nucleotides: TGTGCCAGCAGCCAAGCCGCCCTAGCGGGAGGGAGGAATGAGCAGTTCTTC.

The chain carries TRBV7-2 and TRBJ2-4; 11 nucleotides match TRBD1. The V gene's germline CDR1 is SGHTA and CDR2 FQGNSA. This CDR3 contains 19 residues. Trimming cost V 6 bases and J 0 bases; bases outside gene matches: 13. The chain's CDR3 is CASRPAGTGGLLAKNIQYF. The CDR3 DNA follows: TGTGCCAGCAGGCCAGCGGGGACAGGGGGGTTATTAGCCAAAAACATTCAGTACTTC.